This is a list of T cell receptor beta chains from one sample in a study of early T cells in non-severe SARS-CoV-2 infection. TCRdb ran MiXCR on the 5' RACE reads and lists one entry per CDR3 protein. This table has around 60,000 distinct CDR3 sequences, 12% appearing once. The sequencing input was whole blood. These receptors were obtained from an adult who was a healthcare worker with PCR-confirmed SARS-CoV-2 infection or an uninfected control (not recorded which). The conserved cysteine and the conserved F or W are not part of the CDR3 here. D genes are given only for firm matches.

v_call: TRBV7-9; j_call: TRBJ2-7; d_call: .; cdr3_aa: ASSLALAGYEQY
v_call: TRBV4-1; j_call: TRBJ2-3; d_call: .; cdr3_aa: ASSHEGRESTDTQY
v_call: TRBV30; j_call: TRBJ2-7; d_call: .; cdr3_aa: ASYRDSDEQY
v_call: TRBV7-2; j_call: TRBJ1-2; d_call: .; cdr3_aa: ASSLDGTGYT
v_call: TRBV20-1; j_call: TRBJ1-6; d_call: TRBD1; cdr3_aa: SASPGDRLNSPLH
v_call: TRBV24-1; j_call: TRBJ2-1; d_call: .; cdr3_aa: ATSDTRTFSSYNEQF
v_call: TRBV6-1; j_call: TRBJ1-5; d_call: .; cdr3_aa: ASRVTGQGQPQH
v_call: TRBV9; j_call: TRBJ1-5; d_call: .; cdr3_aa: ASSVDWGSQPQH
v_call: TRBV29-1; j_call: TRBJ2-4; d_call: .; cdr3_aa: SVETATDIQY
v_call: TRBV3-1; j_call: TRBJ2-7; d_call: .; cdr3_aa: ASSQETGYSYEQY
v_call: TRBV9; j_call: TRBJ1-2; d_call: .; cdr3_aa: ASSVVSGTFNYGYT
v_call: TRBV7-3; j_call: TRBJ2-4; d_call: .; cdr3_aa: ASSLGGAKNIQY
v_call: TRBV14; j_call: TRBJ2-7; d_call: .; cdr3_aa: ASSPLDPNEQY
v_call: TRBV5-6; j_call: TRBJ2-7; d_call: .; cdr3_aa: ASSTRDFPYEQY
v_call: TRBV20-1; j_call: TRBJ2-7; d_call: .; cdr3_aa: SARDSQRVSGGEQY
v_call: TRBV6-4; j_call: TRBJ2-4; d_call: .; cdr3_aa: ASSDGGQRKNIQY
v_call: TRBV5-1; j_call: TRBJ1-6; d_call: TRBD1; cdr3_aa: ASSHGTGPRSPLH
v_call: TRBV6-2/TRBV6-3; j_call: TRBJ2-5; d_call: TRBD2; cdr3_aa: ASSWTSGGAETQY
v_call: TRBV19; j_call: TRBJ1-2; d_call: .; cdr3_aa: ASRRDEAGYT
v_call: TRBV7-6; j_call: TRBJ2-5; d_call: .; cdr3_aa: ASSSLGPRQETQY
v_call: TRBV5-1; j_call: TRBJ2-2; d_call: TRBD1; cdr3_aa: ASSPLRGQGSGELF
v_call: TRBV20-1; j_call: TRBJ1-6; d_call: .; cdr3_aa: SARTGLNSPLH
v_call: TRBV29-1; j_call: TRBJ2-7; d_call: .; cdr3_aa: SAEGDYEQY
v_call: TRBV24-1; j_call: TRBJ2-2; d_call: .; cdr3_aa: ATSDSGLGTGELF
v_call: TRBV9; j_call: TRBJ2-5; d_call: .; cdr3_aa: ASSGLSRETQY
v_call: TRBV29-1; j_call: TRBJ2-7; d_call: .; cdr3_aa: SVGARGSHEQY
v_call: TRBV9; j_call: TRBJ2-4; d_call: TRBD1; cdr3_aa: ASSALTGEIGIQY
v_call: TRBV4-2; j_call: TRBJ2-1; d_call: .; cdr3_aa: ASSQGRGNNEQF
v_call: TRBV7-2; j_call: TRBJ2-1; d_call: .; cdr3_aa: ASSLAIGSSYNEQF
v_call: TRBV12-3/TRBV12-4; j_call: TRBJ2-1; d_call: .; cdr3_aa: ASSLLRDYNEQF
v_call: TRBV6-5; j_call: TRBJ2-2; d_call: TRBD1; cdr3_aa: ASSDPGQGGTGELF
v_call: TRBV20-1; j_call: TRBJ2-3; d_call: .; cdr3_aa: SARLMGKSADTQY
v_call: TRBV23-1; j_call: TRBJ2-2; d_call: TRBD1; cdr3_aa: ASGQGSGELF
v_call: TRBV28; j_call: TRBJ2-3; d_call: .; cdr3_aa: ASRPHRGGTDTQY
v_call: TRBV29-1; j_call: TRBJ2-1; d_call: TRBD2; cdr3_aa: SVDGSAGVYNEQF
v_call: TRBV7-2; j_call: TRBJ1-2; d_call: TRBD1; cdr3_aa: ASSDGTGDYGYT
v_call: TRBV18; j_call: TRBJ2-1; d_call: .; cdr3_aa: ASSLQGGEQF
v_call: TRBV2; j_call: TRBJ1-4; d_call: .; cdr3_aa: ASRGWDLNEKLF
v_call: TRBV7-2; j_call: TRBJ2-1; d_call: .; cdr3_aa: ASSLMAGSGEQF
v_call: TRBV29-1; j_call: TRBJ1-2; d_call: .; cdr3_aa: SVWDTYGYT
v_call: TRBV9; j_call: TRBJ1-5; d_call: .; cdr3_aa: ASSVEPGEKPQH
v_call: TRBV20-1; j_call: TRBJ2-7; d_call: .; cdr3_aa: SVRPSYEQY
v_call: TRBV20-1; j_call: TRBJ2-1; d_call: .; cdr3_aa: SARDWQGDEQF
v_call: TRBV12-3/TRBV12-4; j_call: TRBJ2-2; d_call: TRBD1; cdr3_aa: ASRGQGAWTGELF
v_call: TRBV6-4; j_call: TRBJ2-1; d_call: TRBD2; cdr3_aa: ASSAGGPGYNEQF
v_call: TRBV18; j_call: TRBJ1-1; d_call: .; cdr3_aa: ASSLWGENTEAF
v_call: TRBV10-2; j_call: TRBJ1-3; d_call: .; cdr3_aa: ASSESAGRAAGNTIY
v_call: TRBV20-1; j_call: TRBJ2-1; d_call: TRBD2; cdr3_aa: SAGPPGTSGTNEQF
v_call: TRBV7-8; j_call: TRBJ2-1; d_call: TRBD2; cdr3_aa: ASSPLLFLAGGGDEQF
v_call: TRBV18; j_call: TRBJ1-3; d_call: TRBD1; cdr3_aa: ASSRDRDRQGNTIY
v_call: TRBV6-2/TRBV6-3; j_call: TRBJ1-6; d_call: .; cdr3_aa: ASTPGSINSPLH